Following are 19 T cell receptor beta chains from one sample sequenced in a study of OX40 agonist ivuxolimab in advanced cancers. Repertoires were generated with immunoSEQ multiplex PCR, while TCRdb's copy carries only in-frame clones and drops some. In the table there are 50,000 or so clones, about 83% of which are singletons. The material was CD4+ or CD8+ T cells sorted from blood, obtained in a trial of the OX40 agonist ivuxolimab. Receptors originate from an adult with an advanced solid tumor such as melanoma, head and neck, liver or kidney cancer.

This clone was observed once. The chain recombines TRBV23-1 with TRBJ2-2; D is uncertain. TRBV23-1 is flagged as an ORF with uncertain function. V lost 6 bases, J lost 0 bases, and 8 bases lay in between. This CDR3 spans 14 amino acids. The CDR3 loop reads CASSLDPNTGELFF. As DNA, the CDR3 is TGCGCCAGCAGCCTAGACCCGAACACCGGGGAGCTGTTTTTT.

The rearrangement links TRBV21-1 to TRBJ2-7; TRBD1 is the table's D call, not checked against the DNA. TRBV21-1 is given as a pseudogene. The CDR3 is 12 amino acids. CDR3 bases: TGTGCCAGCAGCATTAACAGGTTGGAGCAGTACTTC. This sequence encodes CASSINRLEQYF.

This rearrangement joins TRBV7-2 to TRBJ1-2; perhaps TRBD1 as D (5 bases). The CDR3 length is 14 residues. The germline V and J ends were trimmed by 3 bases and 7 bases, with 15 bases remaining between them. CDR1 and CDR2 from the germline V gene are SGHTA and FQGNSA. In DNA form, the CDR3 reads TGTGCCAGCAGCTTGGGGGTCGTGGGGGTTGGCTACACCTTC. Translation: CASSLGVVGVGYTF.

The chain combines TRBV4-1 with TRBJ1-3, with D hard to call. Looked up from germline, CDR1 is MGHRA and CDR2 is YSYEKL. The CDR3 is 16 residues long. The V and J ends lost 0 bases and 3 bases respectively, with 12 bases between them. In DNA form, the CDR3 reads TGCGCCAGCAGCCAAGATGGGCGGGCCCTTGGAAACACCATATATTTT. Its translation is CASSQDGRALGNTIYF.

With respect to this clone: Other DNA sequences in this sample translate to the same CDR3. The chain is built from TRBV19 and TRBJ1-2, with 9 bases fitting TRBD1. Germline CDR1 and CDR2: LNHDA and SQIVND (reference sequence). With V trimmed by 6 bases and J by 8 bases, 7 bases remained unmatched. The CDR3 spans 13 residues. CDR3 DNA: TGTGCCAGTAGGGCTGGACAGGGGCGCGGCTACACCTTC. This translates into CASRAGQGRGYTF.

The chain employs TRBV5-4 and TRBJ1-1; D gene unclear. V lost 4 bases, J lost 1 base, and 11 bases lay in between. Germline V gene sequence: CDR1 SGHNT, CDR2 YYREEE (reference sequence). CDR3 length: 14 residues. In DNA, the CDR3 is TGTGCCAGCAGCCGTGAGGGAACGAACACTGAAGCTTTCTTT. Protein sequence: CASSREGTNTEAFF.

The rearrangement uses TRBV28 and TRBJ1-5; 9 bases agree with TRBD1. The CDR3 is 15 residues long. The V and J ends lost 6 bases and 0 bases, in that order; junction bases with no gene match: 3. Germline lookup yields CDR1 MDHEN and CDR2 SYDVKM. The CDR3 protein is CASSTTGGSNQPQHF. CDR3 nucleotide sequence: TGTGCCAGCAGCACGACAGGGGGTAGCAATCAGCCCCAGCATTTT.

The CDR3 spells CASSLGLSGSYEQYF. CDR3 coding DNA: TGCGCCAGCAGCCTGGGGCTTAGCGGGAGCTACGAGCAGTACTTC. The gene calls are TRBV5-1 and TRBJ2-7; 9 bases align to TRBD2. V was pared by 4 bases and J by 3 bases, with 8 bases of the junction left unmatched. This CDR3 region has 15 residues. Germline V lookup: CDR1 SGHRS, CDR2 YFSETQ.

The rearrangement joins TRBV7-9 to TRBJ2-3; D gene ambiguous. Germline assignment: CDR1 SEHNR and CDR2 FQNEAQ (reference sequence). Deletions cut 5 bases from V and 5 bases from J, with 8 bases between. This CDR3 is 12 amino acids long. The CDR3 DNA follows: TGTGCCAGCAGCGTCTCCAAAGATACGCAGTATTTT. Amino acid sequence: CASSVSKDTQYF.

CDR3 nucleotide sequence: TGTGCCAGCAGCTTCGGTATTGGGGGCGAGCAGTACTTC. It encodes CASSFGIGGEQYF. This rearrangement joins TRBV7-9 to TRBJ2-7, with D perhaps being TRBD1 or TRBD2 (5 bases each). Germline V gene data show CDR1 as SEHNR and CDR2 as FQNEAQ (reference sequence). The CDR3 sequence is 13 residues long. V lost 3 bases and J 6 bases, leaving 12 bases between the germline ends.

The rearrangement uses TRBV7-9 and TRBJ2-7; D not certain. V was pared by 2 bases and J by 5 bases, with 10 bases between. Per the germline V gene, CDR1 is SEHNR and CDR2 is FQNEAQ (reference sequence). The CDR3 runs to 13 residues. The CDR3 region is CASSLLGGHEQYF. CDR3 sequence (DNA): TGTGCCAGCAGCTTACTGGGCGGCCACGAGCAGTACTTC.

V gene TRBV6-1 combines with J gene TRBJ2-7; 8 positions agree with TRBD1. Trimming took 0 bases from V and 6 from J; bases not matched to a gene: 7. Germline V gene data show CDR1 as MNHNS and CDR2 as SASEGT. CDR3 size: 15 residues. The CDR3 sequence is CASSEAPGQGIEQYF. CDR3 sequence (DNA): TGTGCCAGCAGTGAAGCCCCAGGACAGGGAATCGAGCAGTACTTC.

The chain is built from TRBV7-3 and TRBJ2-1, with 9 bases lining up with TRBD1. The CDR3 length is 16 residues. CDR1 SGHTA and CDR2 FQGTGA come from the germline V gene. The J segment lost 9 bases and the V segment lost 2 bases, leaving 11 bases of the junction unmatched. The CDR3 loop is CASSLGGTGHGGEQFF. The CDR3 DNA follows: TGTGCCAGCAGCTTAGGTGGGACAGGGCATGGAGGTGAGCAGTTCTTC.

The rearrangement uses TRBV18 and TRBJ2-1; 8 bases are shared with TRBD2. This CDR3 comprises 15 residues. With V trimmed by 5 bases and J by 5 bases, 8 bases remained unmatched. Germline V gene sequence: CDR1 KGHSH, CDR2 LQKENI. The CDR3: CASSGGGSGNNEQFF. For the CDR3, the DNA is TGTGCCAGCTCAGGAGGGGGTAGCGGGAACAATGAGCAGTTCTTC.

This clone has only one observation. The V call is TRBV5-6, the J call TRBJ2-1; TRBD2 might be the D (6 bases). V lost 0 bases and J 8 bases, leaving 9 bases between the germline ends. Germline V gene sequence: CDR1 SGHDT, CDR2 YYEEEE. The CDR3 is 13 residues long. CDR3 residues: CASSLGTGDEQFF. In DNA, the CDR3 is TGTGCCAGCAGCTTGGGGACGGGGGATGAGCAGTTCTTC.

This chain uses TRBV15 with TRBJ2-7; D remains ambiguous. The CDR3 covers 12 residues. Germline values: CDR1 LNHNV, CDR2 YYDKDF (reference sequence). V gave up 3 bases and J gave up 0 bases, with 3 bases separating them. The CDR3 coding sequence is TGTGCCACCAGCAGCAACTCCTACGAGCAGTACTTC. Amino acids: CATSSNSYEQYF.

The chain links TRBV11-2 to TRBJ2-1; D possibly corresponds to TRBD1 (6 bases). This CDR3 contains 15 residues. Germline values: CDR1 SGHAT, CDR2 FQNNGV. The V end lost 3 bases, the J end lost 0 bases, and 9 bases lay between the germline ends. CDR3 in DNA: TGTGCCAGCAGCTTCAGGACAGTCTCCTACAATGAGCAGTTCTTC. It encodes CASSFRTVSYNEQFF.

The V call is TRBV7-3, the J call TRBJ2-1, with 8 bases lining up with TRBD2. Unmatched junction bases numbered 5, after V lost 1 base and J lost 6 bases. The V gene's germline CDR1 is SGHTA and CDR2 FQGTGA. The CDR3 runs to 15 residues. The DNA of the CDR3 is TGTGCCAGCAGCTTAATTAGCGGGATAATCAATGAGCAGTTCTTC. Translation: CASSLISGIINEQFF.

The chain has TRBV28 and TRBJ1-5; D gene unclear. Per the germline V gene, CDR1 is MDHEN and CDR2 is SYDVKM. V was trimmed by 2 bases and J by 5 bases, leaving 16 bases between them. There are 16 residues in the CDR3. The CDR3 sequence: CASSLVDTGGHQPQHF. For the CDR3, the DNA is TGTGCCAGCAGTTTAGTCGACACGGGCGGTCATCAGCCCCAGCATTTT.